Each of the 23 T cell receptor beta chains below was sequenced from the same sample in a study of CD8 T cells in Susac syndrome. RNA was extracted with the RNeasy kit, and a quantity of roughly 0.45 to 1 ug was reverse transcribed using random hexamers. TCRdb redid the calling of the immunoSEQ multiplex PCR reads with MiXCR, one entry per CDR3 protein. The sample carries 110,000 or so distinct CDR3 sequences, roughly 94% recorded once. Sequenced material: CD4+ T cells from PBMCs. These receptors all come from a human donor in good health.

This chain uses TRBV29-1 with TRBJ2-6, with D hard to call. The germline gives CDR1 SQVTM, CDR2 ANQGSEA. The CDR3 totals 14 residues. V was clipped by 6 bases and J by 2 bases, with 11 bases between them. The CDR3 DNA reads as TGCAGCGTCCTACTACTTACTGGGGCCAACGTCCTGACTTTC. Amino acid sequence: CSVLLLTGANVLTF.

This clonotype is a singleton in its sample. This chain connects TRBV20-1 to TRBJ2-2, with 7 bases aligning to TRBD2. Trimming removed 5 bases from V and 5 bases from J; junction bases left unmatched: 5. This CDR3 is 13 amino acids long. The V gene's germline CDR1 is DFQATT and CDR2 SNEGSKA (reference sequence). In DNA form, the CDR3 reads TGCAGTGCTCGCGGGGGATCAACCGGGGAGCTGTTTTTT. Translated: CSARGGSTGELFF.

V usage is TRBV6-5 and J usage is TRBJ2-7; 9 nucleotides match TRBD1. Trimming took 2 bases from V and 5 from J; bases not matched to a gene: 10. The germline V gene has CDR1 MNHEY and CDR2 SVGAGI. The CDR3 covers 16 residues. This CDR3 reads CASSYRAPGQGNEQYF. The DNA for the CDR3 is TGTGCCAGCAGTTACCGAGCCCCGGGACAGGGTAACGAGCAGTACTTC.

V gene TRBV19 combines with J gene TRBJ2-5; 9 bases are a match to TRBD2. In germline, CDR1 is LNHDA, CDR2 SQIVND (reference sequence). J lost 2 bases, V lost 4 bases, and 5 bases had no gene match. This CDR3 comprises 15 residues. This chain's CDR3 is CASSTGLAGQETQYF. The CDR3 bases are TGTGCCAGTAGTACGGGACTAGCAGGACAAGAGACCCAGTACTTC.

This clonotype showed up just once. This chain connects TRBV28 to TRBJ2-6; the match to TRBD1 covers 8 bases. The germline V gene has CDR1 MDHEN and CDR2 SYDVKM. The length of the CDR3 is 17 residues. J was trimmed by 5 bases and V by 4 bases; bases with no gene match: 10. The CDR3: CASSSDRGFIRANVLTF. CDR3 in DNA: TGTGCCAGCAGTTCTGACAGGGGATTCATAAGGGCCAACGTCCTGACTTTC.

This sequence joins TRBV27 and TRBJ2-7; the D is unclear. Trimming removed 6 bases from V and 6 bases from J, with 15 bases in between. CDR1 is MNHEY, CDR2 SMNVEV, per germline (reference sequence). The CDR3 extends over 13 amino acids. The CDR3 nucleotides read TGTGCCAGCAGCCCGACTCTGGCTGGCGAGCAGTACTTC. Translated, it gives CASSPTLAGEQYF.

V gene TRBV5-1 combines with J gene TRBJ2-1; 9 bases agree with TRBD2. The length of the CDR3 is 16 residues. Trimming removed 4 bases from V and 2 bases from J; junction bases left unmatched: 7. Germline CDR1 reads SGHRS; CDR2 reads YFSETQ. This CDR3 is CASSGMAGGPYNEQFF. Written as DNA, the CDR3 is TGCGCCAGCAGCGGTATGGCGGGAGGGCCCTACAATGAGCAGTTCTTC.

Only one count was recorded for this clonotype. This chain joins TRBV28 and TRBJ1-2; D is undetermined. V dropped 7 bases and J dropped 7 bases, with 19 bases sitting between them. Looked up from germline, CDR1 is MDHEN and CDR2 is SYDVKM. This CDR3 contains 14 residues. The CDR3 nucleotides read TGTGCCAGCAACGGGGAGGGCGCCTTTTTTGGCTACACCTTC. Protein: CASNGEGAFFGYTF.

DNA of the CDR3: TGCAGCGTCGAGGGGTTCGAAGCTTTCTTT. Its translation: CSVEGFEAFF. V is TRBV29-1 and J is TRBJ1-1, with D possibly being TRBD1 (5 bases). The V gene's germline CDR1 is SQVTM and CDR2 ANQGSEA. The CDR3 consists of 10 residues. Trimming pared 6 bases from V and 8 bases from J, leaving 10 bases between.

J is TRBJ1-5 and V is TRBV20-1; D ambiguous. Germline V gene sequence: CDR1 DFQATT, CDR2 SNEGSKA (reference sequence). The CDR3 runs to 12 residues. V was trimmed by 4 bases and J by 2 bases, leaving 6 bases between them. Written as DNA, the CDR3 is TGCAGTGCTACCGGGGGCAATCAGCCCCAGCATTTT. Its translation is CSATGGNQPQHF.

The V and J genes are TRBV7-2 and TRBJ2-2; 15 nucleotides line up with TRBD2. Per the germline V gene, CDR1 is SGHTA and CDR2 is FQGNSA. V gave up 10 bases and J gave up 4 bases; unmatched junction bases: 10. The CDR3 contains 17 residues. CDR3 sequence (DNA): TGTGCCACGGGGGGACTAGCGGGAGGAGGAGGCACCGGGGAGCTGTTTTTT. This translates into CATGGLAGGGGTGELFF. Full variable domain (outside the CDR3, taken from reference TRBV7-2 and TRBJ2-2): GAGVSQSPSNKVTEKGKDVELRCDPISGHTALYWYRQSLGQGLEFLIYFQGNSAPDKSGLPSDRFSAERTGGSVSTLTIQRTQQEDSAVYLCATGGLAGGGGTGELFFGEGSRLTVL.

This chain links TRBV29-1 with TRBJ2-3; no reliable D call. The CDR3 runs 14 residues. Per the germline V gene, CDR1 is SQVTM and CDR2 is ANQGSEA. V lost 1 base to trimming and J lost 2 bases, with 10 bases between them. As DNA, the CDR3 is TGCAGCGTTGAAGCAAGAGATGCCACAGATACGCAGTATTTT. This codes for CSVEARDATDTQYF.

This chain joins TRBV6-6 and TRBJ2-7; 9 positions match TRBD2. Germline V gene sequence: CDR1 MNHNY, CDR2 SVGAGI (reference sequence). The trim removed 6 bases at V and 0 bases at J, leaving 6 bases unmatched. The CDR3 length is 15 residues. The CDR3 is CASRDLAGVSYEQYF. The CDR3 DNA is TGTGCCAGCAGAGACTTAGCGGGGGTCTCCTACGAGCAGTACTTC.

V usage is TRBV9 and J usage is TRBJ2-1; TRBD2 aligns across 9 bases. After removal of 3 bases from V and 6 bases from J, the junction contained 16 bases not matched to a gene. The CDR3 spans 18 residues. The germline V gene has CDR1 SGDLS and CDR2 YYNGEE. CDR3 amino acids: CASSDLGGRAKIINEQFF. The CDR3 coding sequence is TGTGCCAGCAGCGACCTAGGCGGGAGGGCCAAAATCATCAATGAGCAGTTCTTC.

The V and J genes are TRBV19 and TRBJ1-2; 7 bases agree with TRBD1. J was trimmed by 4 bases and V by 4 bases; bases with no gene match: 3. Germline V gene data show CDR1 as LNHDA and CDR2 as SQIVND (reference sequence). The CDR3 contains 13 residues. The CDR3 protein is CASSTTGRYGYTF. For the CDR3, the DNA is TGTGCCAGTAGTACGACAGGGCGCTATGGCTACACCTTC.

CDR3 coding DNA: TGTGCCAGCAGTTACTGGGGCTTGGGGTCCAATGAGCAGTTCTTC. Encoded protein: CASSYWGLGSNEQFF. The chain employs TRBV6-5 and TRBJ2-1, with D perhaps TRBD1 (5 bases). CDR1 is MNHEY, CDR2 SVGAGI, per germline. There are 15 residues in the CDR3. The germline V and J ends were trimmed by 1 base and 6 bases, with 13 bases remaining between them.

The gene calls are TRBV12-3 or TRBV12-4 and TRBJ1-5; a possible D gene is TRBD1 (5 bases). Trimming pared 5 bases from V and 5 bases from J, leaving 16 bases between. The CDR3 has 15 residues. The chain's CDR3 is CASSPTGGGHQPQHF. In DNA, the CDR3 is TGTGCCAGCAGTCCCACGGGGGGGGGACATCAGCCCCAGCATTTT.

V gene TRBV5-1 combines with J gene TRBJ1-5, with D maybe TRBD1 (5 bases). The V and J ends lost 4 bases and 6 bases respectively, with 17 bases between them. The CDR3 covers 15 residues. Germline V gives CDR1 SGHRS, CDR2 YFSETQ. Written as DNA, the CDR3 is TGCGCCAGCAGCCTTTGGGGGGGTCTTGGTCAGCCCCAGCATTTT. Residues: CASSLWGGLGQPQHF.

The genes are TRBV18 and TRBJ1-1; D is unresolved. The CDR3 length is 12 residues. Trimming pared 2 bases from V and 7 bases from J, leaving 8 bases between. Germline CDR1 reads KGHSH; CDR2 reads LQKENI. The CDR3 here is CASSPNQVEAFF. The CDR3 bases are TGTGCCAGCTCACCAAATCAAGTTGAAGCTTTCTTT.

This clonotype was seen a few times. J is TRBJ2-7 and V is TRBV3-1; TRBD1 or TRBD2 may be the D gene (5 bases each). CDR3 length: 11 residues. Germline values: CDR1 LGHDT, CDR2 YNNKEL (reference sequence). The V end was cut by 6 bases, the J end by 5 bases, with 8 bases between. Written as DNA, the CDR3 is TGTGCCAGCAGTCTGGGGGACGAGCAGTACTTC. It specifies CASSLGDEQYF.

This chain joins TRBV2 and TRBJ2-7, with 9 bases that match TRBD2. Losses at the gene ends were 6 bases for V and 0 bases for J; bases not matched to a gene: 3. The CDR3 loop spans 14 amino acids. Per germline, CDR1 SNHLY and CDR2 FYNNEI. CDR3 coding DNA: TGTGCCAGCAGAACTAGCGGGTACTCCTACGAGCAGTACTTC. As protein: CASRTSGYSYEQYF. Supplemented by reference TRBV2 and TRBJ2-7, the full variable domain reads EPEVTQTPSHQVTQMGQEVILRCVPISNHLYFYWYRQILGQKVEFLVSFYNNEISEKSEIFDDQFSVERPDGSNFTLKIRSTKLEDSAMYFCASRTSGYSYEQYFGPGTRLTVT.

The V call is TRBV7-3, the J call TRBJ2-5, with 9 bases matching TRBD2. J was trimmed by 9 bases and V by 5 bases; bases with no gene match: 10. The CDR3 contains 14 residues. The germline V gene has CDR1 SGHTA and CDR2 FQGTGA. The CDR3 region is CASSPWAGGGAQYF. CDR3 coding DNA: TGTGCCAGCAGCCCTTGGGCGGGAGGGGGGGCCCAGTACTTC.

CDR3 nucleotide sequence: TGCAGCGTTGAAAACAGGGCACTGAAGCTTTTCTTT. Translation gives CSVENRALKLFF. The gene calls are TRBV29-1 and TRBJ1-1, with a possible D match to TRBD1 (6 bases). V lost 2 bases, J lost 13 bases, and 17 bases lay in between. CDR1 and CDR2 (germline): SQVTM, ANQGSEA. This CDR3 has 12 residues.